The 5 T cell receptor beta chains below were found in one sample sequenced in a study of patients and donors after allogeneic stem cell transplantation. TCRdb recomputed calls from the RT-PCR reads with MiXCR, one row per CDR3 protein. This table holds about 960,000 distinct CDR3 sequences, more than 15% found once. The sequenced material came from blood, either unsorted or a sorted T cell fraction (not recorded which). Receptors were obtained from a human donor who was either an allogeneic HSCT recipient or a stem cell or donor lymphocyte infusion donor (not recorded which). It is not recorded whose cells these are; they may come from a transplant donor.

This clonotype was counted only a few times. The V and J genes are TRBV27 and TRBJ1-2; a possible D gene is TRBD1 (6 bases). This CDR3 has 14 amino acids. With 7 bases removed from V and 6 bases from J, the gap between germline ends came to 18 bases. Germline V gene data show CDR1 as MNHEY and CDR2 as SMNVEV (reference sequence). In DNA form, the CDR3 reads TGTGCCAGCAAACCATTCACAGGGCGGGATGGCTACACCTTC. It translates to CASKPFTGRDGYTF.

This clonotype was recorded a few times. The chain has TRBV7-3 and TRBJ2-7, with a possible D match to TRBD2 (6 bases). CDR1 is SGHTA, CDR2 FQGTGA, per germline. This CDR3 contains 15 residues. Between the trimmed V and J ends, which lost 1 base and 3 bases, there was a span of 13 bases. The CDR3 protein is CASSLMGVGGYEQYF. CDR3 bases: TGTGCCAGCAGCTTAATGGGAGTGGGGGGCTACGAGCAGTACTTC.

This clonotype was detected a few times. V gene TRBV4-3 combines with J gene TRBJ1-4, with a tentative D call TRBD1 (5 bases). In germline, CDR1 is LGHNA, CDR2 YSLEER. The ends were cut back, 4 bases at V and 5 bases at J, with 14 bases in the middle. The CDR3 is 15 amino acids. The DNA for the CDR3 is TGCGCCAGCAGCCGAGGGGCAGCAGAAAATGAAAAACTGTTTTTT. Translating it yields CASSRGAAENEKLFF.

This clonotype turned up a few times. A much more abundant neighbour one base away suggests this may be a read error. The rearrangement uses TRBV7-9 and TRBJ2-7; no firm D call. Germline V gives CDR1 SEHNR, CDR2 FQNEAQ (reference sequence). The CDR3 runs 12 residues. V lost 3 bases and J lost 2, with 5 bases in between. CDR3: CASSFEPYEQYF. CDR3 DNA sequence: TGTGCCAGCAGCTTCGAACCCTACGAGCAGTACTTC.

The rearrangement joins TRBV7-2 to TRBJ1-1; 10 nucleotides match TRBD1. J lost 4 bases, V lost 6 bases, and 8 bases had no gene match. The CDR3 covers 15 residues. The germline V gene encodes CDR1 SGHTA and CDR2 FQGNSA. CDR3 in DNA: TGTGCCAGCAGGGCCATTGGACAGGGGGGCACTGAAGCTTTCTTT. Translated, it gives CASRAIGQGGTEAFF. Together with reference TRBV7-2 and TRBJ1-1, the CDR3 gives the full variable domain: GAGVSQSPSNKVTEKGKDVELRCDPISGHTALYWYRQSLGQGLEFLIYFQGNSAPDKSGLPSDRFSAERTGGSVSTLTIQRTQQEDSAVYLCASRAIGQGGTEAFFGQGTRLTVV.